This is a list of T cell receptor beta chains from one sample in a study of response to subunit inactivated influenza vaccine. TCRdb itself ran the RT-PCR reads through MiXCR, one entry per CDR3 protein. Of roughly 500,000 distinct CDR3 sequences in the sample, around 25% were seen once. Sequencing used CD4+ T cells sorted from PBMCs, obtained more than 4 days after vaccination. The receptors originated from a man aged 50-60 years who received an inactivated influenza vaccine. Each CDR3 is given with its conserved first and last residue. Fields, in order: J gene, V gene, D gene, clone size, CDR3 protein, CDR3 DNA. A D gene is named only where the DNA matches it firmly. Expanded clones get a size class; other rows say once, few or many, or leave the size out.

TRBJ1-5 TRBV10-3 - medium-sized CAISQEAGNQPQHF TGTGCCATCTCCCAGGAGGCGGGCAATCAGCCCCAGCATTTT
TRBJ1-4 TRBV12-3/TRBV12-4 - many CASIRTGGEKLFF TGTGCCAGCATCCGGACCGGGGGTGAAAAACTGTTTTTT
TRBJ2-3 TRBV6-5 TRBD2 few CASSYSSGSGMDTQYF TGTGCCAGCAGTTACTCTAGCGGGAGCGGGATGGATACGCAGTATTTT
TRBJ2-3 TRBV24-1 TRBD2 - CATSDTLEWTSGGIDTQYF TGTGCCACCAGTGATACCCTCGAATGGACTAGCGGGGGTATAGATACGCAGTATTTT
TRBJ1-1 TRBV7-2 - few CASRKSGVNTEAFF TGTGCCAGCAGAAAATCAGGTGTGAACACTGAAGCTTTCTTT
TRBJ2-7 TRBV20-1 - few CSARVDSGVYEQYF TGCAGTGCTAGAGTCGATAGCGGAGTATACGAGCAGTACTTC
TRBJ2-7 TRBV27 - - CASKWDAGSNYEQYF TGTGCCAGCAAATGGGACGCGGGGTCGAACTACGAGCAGTACTTC
TRBJ2-5 TRBV5-1 - few CASSFDGRTGETQYF TGCGCCAGCAGCTTCGACGGGAGAACAGGGGAGACCCAGTACTTC
TRBJ2-3 TRBV28 TRBD2 - CASSALAGGPSTDTQYF TGTGCCAGCAGTGCCCTGGCGGGGGGGCCTAGCACAGATACGCAGTATTTT
TRBJ2-1 TRBV9 - few CASSVGAGAYNEQFF TGTGCCAGCAGCGTAGGTGCAGGGGCCTACAATGAGCAGTTCTTC
TRBJ2-5 TRBV29-1 - few CSVEERGYQETQYF TGCAGCGTTGAAGAACGGGGGTACCAAGAGACCCAGTACTTC